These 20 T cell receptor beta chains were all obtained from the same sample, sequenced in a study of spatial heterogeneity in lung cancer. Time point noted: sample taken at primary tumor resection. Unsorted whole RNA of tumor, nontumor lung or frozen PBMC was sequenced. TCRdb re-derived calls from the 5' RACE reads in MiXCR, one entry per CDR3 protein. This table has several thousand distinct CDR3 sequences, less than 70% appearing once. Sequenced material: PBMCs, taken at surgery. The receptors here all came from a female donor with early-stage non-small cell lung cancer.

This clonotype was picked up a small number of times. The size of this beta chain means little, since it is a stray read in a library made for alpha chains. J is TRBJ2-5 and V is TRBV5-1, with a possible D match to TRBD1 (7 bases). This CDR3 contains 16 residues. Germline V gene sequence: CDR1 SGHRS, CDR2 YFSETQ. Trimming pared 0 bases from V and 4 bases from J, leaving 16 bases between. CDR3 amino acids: CASSLDRRGESETQYF. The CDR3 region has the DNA TGCGCCAGCAGCTTGGATCGCAGGGGGGAATCAGAGACCCAGTACTTC. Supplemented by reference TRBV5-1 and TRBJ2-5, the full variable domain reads KAGVTQTPRYLIKTRGQQVTLSCSPISGHRSVSWYQQTPGQGLQFLFEYFSETQRNKGNFPGRFSGRQFSNSRSEMNVSTLELGDSALYLCASSLDRRGESETQYFGPGTRLLVL.

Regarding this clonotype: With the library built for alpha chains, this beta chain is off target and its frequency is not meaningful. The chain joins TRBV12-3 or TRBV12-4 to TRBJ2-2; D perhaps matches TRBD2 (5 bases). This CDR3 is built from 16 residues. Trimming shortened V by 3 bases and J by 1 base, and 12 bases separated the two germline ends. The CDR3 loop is CASSFGLSGNTGELFF. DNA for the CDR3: TGTGCCAGCAGTTTCGGACTCAGCGGGAACACCGGGGAGCTGTTTTTT.

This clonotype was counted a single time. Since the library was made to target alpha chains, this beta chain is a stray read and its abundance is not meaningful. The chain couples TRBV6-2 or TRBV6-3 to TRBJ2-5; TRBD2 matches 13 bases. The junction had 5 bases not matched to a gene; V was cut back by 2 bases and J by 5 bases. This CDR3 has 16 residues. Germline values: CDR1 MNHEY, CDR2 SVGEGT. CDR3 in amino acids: CASSYLGLAGVETQYF. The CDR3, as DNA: TGTGCCAGCAGTTACCTCGGACTAGCGGGAGTGGAGACCCAGTACTTC.

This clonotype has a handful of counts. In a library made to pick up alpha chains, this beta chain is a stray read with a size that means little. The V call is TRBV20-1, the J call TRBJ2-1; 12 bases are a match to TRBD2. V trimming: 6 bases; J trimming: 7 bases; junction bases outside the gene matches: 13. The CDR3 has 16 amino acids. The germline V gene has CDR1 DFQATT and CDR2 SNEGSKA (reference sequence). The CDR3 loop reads CSAWASGRAKANEQFF. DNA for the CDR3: TGCAGTGCCTGGGCTAGCGGGAGGGCCAAGGCTAATGAGCAGTTCTTC.

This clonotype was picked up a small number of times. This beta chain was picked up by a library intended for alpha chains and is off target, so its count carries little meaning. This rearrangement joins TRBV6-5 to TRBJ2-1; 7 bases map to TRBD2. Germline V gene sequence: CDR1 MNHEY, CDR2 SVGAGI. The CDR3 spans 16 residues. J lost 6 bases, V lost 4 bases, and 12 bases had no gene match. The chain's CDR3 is CASSWNSGPPVNEQFF. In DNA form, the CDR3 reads TGTGCCAGCAGTTGGAATAGCGGGCCACCGGTCAATGAGCAGTTCTTC.

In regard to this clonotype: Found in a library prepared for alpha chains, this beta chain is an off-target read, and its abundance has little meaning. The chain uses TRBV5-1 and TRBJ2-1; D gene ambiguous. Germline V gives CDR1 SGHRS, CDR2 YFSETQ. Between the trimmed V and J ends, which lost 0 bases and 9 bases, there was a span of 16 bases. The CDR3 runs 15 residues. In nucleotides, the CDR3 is TGCGCCAGCAGCTTGGGCGGCCCCCGCATAATTGAGCAGTTCTTC. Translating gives CASSLGGPRIIEQFF.

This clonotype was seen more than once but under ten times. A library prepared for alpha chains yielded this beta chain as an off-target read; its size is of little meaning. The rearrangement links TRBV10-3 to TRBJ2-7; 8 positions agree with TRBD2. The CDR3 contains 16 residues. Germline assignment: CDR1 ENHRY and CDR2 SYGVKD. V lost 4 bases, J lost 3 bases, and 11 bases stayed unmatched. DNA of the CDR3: TGTGCCATCAGTGCCCCTACTAGCGGAGATTTCTACGAGCAGTACTTC. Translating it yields CAISAPTSGDFYEQYF.

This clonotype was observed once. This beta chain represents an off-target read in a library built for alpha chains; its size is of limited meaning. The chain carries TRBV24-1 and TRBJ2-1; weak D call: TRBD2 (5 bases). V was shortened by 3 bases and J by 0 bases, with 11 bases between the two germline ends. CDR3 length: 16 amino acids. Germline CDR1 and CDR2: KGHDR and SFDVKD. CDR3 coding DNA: TGTGCCACCAGTGATCCGAGCGGAAGCTCCTACAATGAGCAGTTCTTC. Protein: CATSDPSGSSYNEQFF.

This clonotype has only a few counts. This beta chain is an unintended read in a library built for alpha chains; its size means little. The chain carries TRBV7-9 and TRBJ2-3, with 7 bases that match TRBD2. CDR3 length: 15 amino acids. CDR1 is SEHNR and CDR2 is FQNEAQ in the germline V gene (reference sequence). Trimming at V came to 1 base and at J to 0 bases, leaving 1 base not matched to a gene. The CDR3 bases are TGTGCCAGCAGCTTAGTACTAGCGAGCACAGATACGCAGTATTTT. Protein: CASSLVLASTDTQYF.

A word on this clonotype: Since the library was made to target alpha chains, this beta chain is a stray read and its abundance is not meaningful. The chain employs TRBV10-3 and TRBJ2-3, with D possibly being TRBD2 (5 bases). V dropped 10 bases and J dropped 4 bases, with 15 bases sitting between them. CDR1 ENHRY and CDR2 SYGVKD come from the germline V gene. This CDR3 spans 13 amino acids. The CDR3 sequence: CATEGESADTQYF. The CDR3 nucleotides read TGTGCCACAGAGGGCGAATCCGCAGATACGCAGTATTTT.

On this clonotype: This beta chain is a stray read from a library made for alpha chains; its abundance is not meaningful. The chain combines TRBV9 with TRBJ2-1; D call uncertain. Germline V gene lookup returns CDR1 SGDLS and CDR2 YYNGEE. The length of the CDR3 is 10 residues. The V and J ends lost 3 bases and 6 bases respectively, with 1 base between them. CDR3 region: CASSGNEQFF. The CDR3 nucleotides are TGTGCCAGCAGCGGCAATGAGCAGTTCTTC.

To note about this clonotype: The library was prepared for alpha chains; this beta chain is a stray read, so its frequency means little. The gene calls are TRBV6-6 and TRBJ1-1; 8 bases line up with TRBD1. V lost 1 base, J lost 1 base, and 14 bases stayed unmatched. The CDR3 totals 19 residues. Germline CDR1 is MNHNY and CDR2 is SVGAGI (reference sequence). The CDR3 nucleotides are TGTGCCAGCAGTTACTTTCGTCTTGGGACAGGAACTAAGAACACTGAAGCTTTCTTT. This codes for CASSYFRLGTGTKNTEAFF.

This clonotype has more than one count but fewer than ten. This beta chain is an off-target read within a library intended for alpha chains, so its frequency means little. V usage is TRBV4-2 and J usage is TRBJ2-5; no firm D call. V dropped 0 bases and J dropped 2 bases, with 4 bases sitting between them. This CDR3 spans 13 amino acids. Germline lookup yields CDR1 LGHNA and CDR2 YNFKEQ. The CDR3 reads CASSQENQETQYF. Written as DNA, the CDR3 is TGTGCCAGCAGCCAAGAGAATCAAGAGACCCAGTACTTC.

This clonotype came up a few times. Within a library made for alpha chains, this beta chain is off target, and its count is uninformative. The CDR3 sequence: CASSYLPAGSEQFF. Written as DNA, the CDR3 is TGTGCCAGCAGTTACCTTCCGGCAGGGAGTGAGCAGTTCTTC. The chain joins TRBV6-2 or TRBV6-3 to TRBJ2-1, with D possibly being TRBD1 or TRBD2 (5 bases each). Germline CDR1 and CDR2: MNHEY and SVGEGT. Trimming stripped 2 bases from V and 9 bases from J, with 14 bases between. There are 14 residues in the CDR3.

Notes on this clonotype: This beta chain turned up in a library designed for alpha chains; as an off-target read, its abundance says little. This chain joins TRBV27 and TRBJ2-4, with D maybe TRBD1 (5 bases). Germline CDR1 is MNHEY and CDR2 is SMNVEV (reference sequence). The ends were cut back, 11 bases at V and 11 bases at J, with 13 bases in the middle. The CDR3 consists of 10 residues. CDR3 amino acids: CAAQGPVQYF. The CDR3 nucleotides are TGTGCCGCCCAGGGCCCGGTTCAGTACTTC.

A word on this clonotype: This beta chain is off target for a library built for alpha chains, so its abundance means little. The CDR3 DNA follows: TGCGCCAGCAGCCAGTCCGGAGGCACCGGGACCCTGGTCTACGAGCAGTACTTC. As protein: CASSQSGGTGTLVYEQYF. The rearrangement joins TRBV4-3 to TRBJ2-7, with D possibly being TRBD1 or TRBD2 (5 bases each). V was shortened by 3 bases and J by 3 bases, with 24 bases between the two germline ends. In germline, CDR1 is LGHNA, CDR2 YSLEER. The CDR3 contains 18 residues.

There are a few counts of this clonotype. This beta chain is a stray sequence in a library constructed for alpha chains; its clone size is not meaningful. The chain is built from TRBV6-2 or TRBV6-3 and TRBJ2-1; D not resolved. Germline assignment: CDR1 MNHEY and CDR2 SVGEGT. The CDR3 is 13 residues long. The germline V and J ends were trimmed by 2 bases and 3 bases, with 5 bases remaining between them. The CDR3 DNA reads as TGTGCCAGCAGTTACGGAGACTACAATGAGCAGTTCTTC. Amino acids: CASSYGDYNEQFF.

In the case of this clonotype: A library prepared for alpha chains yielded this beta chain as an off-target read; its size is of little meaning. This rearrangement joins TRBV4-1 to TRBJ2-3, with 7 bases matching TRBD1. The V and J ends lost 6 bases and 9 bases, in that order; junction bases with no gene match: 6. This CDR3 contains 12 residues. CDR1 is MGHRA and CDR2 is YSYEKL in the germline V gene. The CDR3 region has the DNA TGCGCCAGCAGTCGAACAGGGGAGACGCAGTATTTT. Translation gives CASSRTGETQYF.

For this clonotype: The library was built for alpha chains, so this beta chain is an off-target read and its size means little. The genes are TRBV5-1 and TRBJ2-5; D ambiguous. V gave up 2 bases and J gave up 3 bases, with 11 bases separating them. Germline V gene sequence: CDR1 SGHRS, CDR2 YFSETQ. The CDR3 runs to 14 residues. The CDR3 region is CASSFSKDEETQYF. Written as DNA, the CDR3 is TGCGCCAGCAGCTTTAGCAAAGACGAAGAGACCCAGTACTTC.

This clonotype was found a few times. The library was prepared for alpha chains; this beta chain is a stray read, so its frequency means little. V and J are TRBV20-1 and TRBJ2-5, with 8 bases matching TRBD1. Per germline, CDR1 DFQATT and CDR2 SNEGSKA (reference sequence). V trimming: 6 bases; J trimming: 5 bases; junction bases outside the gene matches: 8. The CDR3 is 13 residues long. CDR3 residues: CSAGSHRGETQYF. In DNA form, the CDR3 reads TGCAGTGCCGGGTCGCACAGGGGGGAGACCCAGTACTTC.